The 22 T cell receptor beta chains below were found in one sample sequenced in a study of CXCR3-negative and CXCR3-positive naive CD8 T cells. Through 5' RACE with UMI labels, the TRB cDNA libraries were prepared. Reanalyzing the 5' RACE reads, TCRdb keeps one entry per CDR3 protein, without DNA. This sample contains 30,000 to 40,000 distinct CDR3 sequences. The sample was memory CD8+ T cells from blood. Receptor source: a human donor in good health. Some clones in this sample may be carry-over from other donors' samples.

CDR3 in amino acids: CASSPGTGFQPQHF. The gene calls are TRBV12-3 or TRBV12-4 and TRBJ1-5; TCRdb designates TRBD1, a call that cannot be tested without DNA. This CDR3 has 14 residues.

The chain uses TRBV4-1 and TRBJ2-7; there is no DNA to check the TCRdb D call of TRBD2. This CDR3 spans 17 amino acids. Germline V CDR1 and CDR2: MGHRA, YSYEKL. CDR3 in amino acids: CASSQDPVASLNYEQYF.

CDR3 sequence reads: CASSFRDNYGYTF. The chain combines TRBV7-3 with TRBJ1-2; without DNA, the TCRdb call of TRBD1 cannot be checked. Looked up from germline, CDR1 is SGHTA and CDR2 is FQGTGA. The CDR3 is made up of 13 amino acids.

The V gene is TRBV7-9, the J gene TRBJ1-1; with no DNA, the TCRdb D assignment of TRBD1 cannot be verified. The CDR3 has 11 amino acids. Germline V gene data show CDR1 as SEHNR and CDR2 as FQNEAQ (reference sequence). The chain's CDR3 is CASSLLSGAFF. The full variable domain, in which reference TRBV7-9 and TRBJ1-1 provide the parts outside the CDR3, is DTGVSQNPRHKITKRGQNVTFRCDPISEHNRLYWYRQTLGQGPEFLTYFQNEAQLEKSRLLSDRFSAERPKGSFSTLEIQRTEQGDSAMYLCASSLLSGAFFGQGTRLTVV.

V gene TRBV29-1 combines with J gene TRBJ1-3; TCRdb's D gene call, TRBD1, goes unchecked for lack of DNA. CDR1 is SQVTM and CDR2 is ANQGSEA in the germline V gene. The CDR3 sequence is 14 residues long. CDR3 sequence reads: CSVEAPDSGNTIYF.

The V call is TRBV7-9, the J call TRBJ1-2. The germline V gene has CDR1 SEHNR and CDR2 FQNEAQ (reference sequence). The CDR3 runs to 13 residues. CDR3 sequence reads: CASSLDGFYGYTF.

In terms of frequency, this clonotype is medium-sized. The genes are TRBV27 and TRBJ2-7; there is no DNA to check the TCRdb D call of TRBD1. The CDR3 totals 14 residues. CDR1 is MNHEY, CDR2 SMNVEV, per germline (reference sequence). This CDR3 reads CASSLSAGVYEQYF.

This chain connects TRBV11-2 to TRBJ1-2. This CDR3 has 13 residues. From germline, CDR1 is SGHAT and CDR2 FQNNGV. CDR3 loop: CASSHISNYGYTF. Variable domain in full (rest from reference TRBV11-2 and TRBJ1-2): EAGVAQSPRYKIIEKRQSVAFWCNPISGHATLYWYQQILGQGPKLLIQFQNNGVVDDSQLPKDRFSAERLKGVDSTLKIQPAKLEDSAVYLCASSHISNYGYTFGSGTRLTVV.

This rearrangement joins TRBV6-5 to TRBJ1-2. The CDR3 is 14 residues long. Germline lookup yields CDR1 MNHEY and CDR2 SVGAGI. The CDR3: CASSKGNKNYGYTF.

The chain links TRBV5-1 to TRBJ2-7; absent DNA, TCRdb's TRBD1 call cannot be checked. Per the germline V gene, CDR1 is SGHRS and CDR2 is YFSETQ. This CDR3 is built from 13 residues. CDR3 sequence: CASTPDSSYEQYF. Using reference TRBV5-1 and TRBJ2-7 for the parts outside the CDR3, the full variable domain is KAGVTQTPRYLIKTRGQQVTLSCSPISGHRSVSWYQQTPGQGLQFLFEYFSETQRNKGNFPGRFSGRQFSNSRSEMNVSTLELGDSALYLCASTPDSSYEQYFGPGTRLTVT.

The chain employs TRBV12-3 or TRBV12-4 and TRBJ1-3. The CDR3 is 14 amino acids. This CDR3 reads CASSLPTFGNTIYF.

V and J are TRBV5-1 and TRBJ1-1. Germline values: CDR1 SGHRS, CDR2 YFSETQ. The length of the CDR3 is 13 residues. The CDR3 sequence is CASSLAGNTEAFF.

V gene TRBV20-1 combines with J gene TRBJ1-2; TCRdb's D call, TRBD1, is unchecked because there is no DNA. CDR3 length: 13 amino acids. Germline V CDR1 and CDR2: DFQATT, SNEGSKA (reference sequence). CDR3 loop: CSALWTENYGYTF.

The chain recombines TRBV29-1 with TRBJ1-3. The germline V gene has CDR1 SQVTM and CDR2 ANQGSEA. The CDR3 is 13 amino acids. The CDR3 sequence: CSVEADSGNTIYF.

The chain combines TRBV28 with TRBJ2-5. Germline V gene sequence: CDR1 MDHEN, CDR2 SYDVKM. This CDR3 has 14 amino acids. The CDR3 reads CASTHPWDQETQYF.

V is TRBV6-4 and J is TRBJ2-3; the TCRdb D gene call, TRBD1, has no DNA to confirm it. This CDR3 is 15 amino acids long. Germline V gene data show CDR1 as MRHNA and CDR2 as SNTAGT. CDR3 region: CASSDGAGDTDTQCF.

The rearrangement links TRBV4-1 to TRBJ1-1. The CDR3 has 15 residues. CDR1 and CDR2 (germline): MGHRA, YSYEKL. The CDR3 reads CASSQNAAPNTEAFF.

V usage is TRBV4-1 and J usage is TRBJ2-7. The CDR3 is made up of 14 amino acids. Germline loops: CDR1 MGHRA, CDR2 YSYEKL. This chain's CDR3 is CASSQDRSSYEQYF.

The gene calls are TRBV3-1 and TRBJ2-3; TCRdb names TRBD1, which stays unverified in the absence of DNA. Germline CDR1 reads LGHDT; CDR2 reads YNNKEL (reference sequence). The CDR3 totals 15 residues. CDR3 protein: CASSQETGDADTQYF.

This rearrangement joins TRBV28 to TRBJ2-2; TCRdb calls TRBD1, which cannot be checked without DNA. This CDR3 has 15 amino acids. Germline V gives CDR1 MDHEN, CDR2 SYDVKM. The CDR3 spells CASSFHGGADGELFF.

V and J are TRBV7-3 and TRBJ2-1; absent DNA, TCRdb's TRBD1 call cannot be checked. Germline CDR1 SGHTA, CDR2 FQGTGA. CDR3 size: 15 residues. The CDR3 loop reads CASGPQGGGLNEQFF.

The rearrangement links TRBV20-1 to TRBJ2-7; TCRdb outputs TRBD2, but without DNA this stays unchecked. The V gene's germline CDR1 is DFQATT and CDR2 SNEGSKA (reference sequence). This CDR3 has 15 residues. The CDR3 here is CSARDLAGGIEEQYF.